The rows below give T cell receptor beta chains drawn from one sample of a study of PD-1 blockade in classical Hodgkin lymphoma. Repertoires were generated with immunoSEQ multiplex PCR, while TCRdb's copy carries only in-frame clones and drops some. This sample carries approximately 3,000 clones, approximately 62% of them seen once, and the ten largest clones take 25% to 35%. The specimen comprised CD8+ T cells from blood, sampled at baseline. The receptor source for this set is a human donor with classical Hodgkin lymphoma. Both conserved end residues are part of each CDR3. A D gene is named only where the DNA matches it firmly. Size is omitted from some rows. Given values are once, few, many or a class for expanded clones.

j_call: TRBJ2-7
v_call: TRBV9
clone_size: .
d_call: .
cdr3_nt: TGTGCCAGCAGCGTAGAGGGAGGACACGAGCAGTACTTC
cdr3_aa: CASSVEGGHEQYF

j_call: TRBJ2-4
v_call: TRBV7-2
clone_size: few
d_call: .
cdr3_nt: TGTGCCAGCAGCTTAAAGGGTAACCTAGCCAAAAACATTCAGTACTTC
cdr3_aa: CASSLKGNLAKNIQYF

j_call: TRBJ1-2
v_call: TRBV6-1
clone_size: .
d_call: .
cdr3_nt: TGTGCCAGCAGTGAACGAGGGACTGGGGGCTACACCTTC
cdr3_aa: CASSERGTGGYTF

j_call: TRBJ1-5
v_call: TRBV27
clone_size: .
d_call: TRBD1
cdr3_nt: TGTGCCAGCAGTTTGACAGGGGCCAGCAATCAGCCCCAGCATTTT
cdr3_aa: CASSLTGASNQPQHF

j_call: TRBJ2-2
v_call: TRBV6-1
clone_size: few
d_call: .
cdr3_nt: TGTGCCAGTTATACCGGGGAGCTGTTTTTT
cdr3_aa: CASYTGELFF

j_call: TRBJ2-1
v_call: TRBV27
clone_size: few
d_call: TRBD2
cdr3_nt: TGTGCCAGCAGTATCTTAGCGGGAGAGTACAATGAGCAGTTCTTC
cdr3_aa: CASSILAGEYNEQFF

j_call: TRBJ1-1
v_call: TRBV14
clone_size: few
d_call: .
cdr3_nt: TGTGCCAGCAGCCAAGTAACACCTGAAGCTTTCTTT
cdr3_aa: CASSQVTPEAFF

j_call: TRBJ2-2
v_call: TRBV27
clone_size: .
d_call: .
cdr3_nt: TGTGCCAGCACTACCCTACAGCTGGTGGAAGCCGGGGAGCTGTTTTTT
cdr3_aa: CASTTLQLVEAGELFF

j_call: TRBJ1-1
v_call: TRBV28
clone_size: .
d_call: TRBD1
cdr3_nt: TGTGCCAGCAGTACCCGCAGGGGGCGGGACACTGAAGCTTTCTTT
cdr3_aa: CASSTRRGRDTEAFF

j_call: TRBJ2-7
v_call: TRBV5-1
clone_size: once
d_call: .
cdr3_nt: TGCGCCAGCAGGGACAGCTCCTACGAGCAGTACTTC
cdr3_aa: CASRDSSYEQYF

j_call: TRBJ2-1
v_call: TRBV13
clone_size: .
d_call: .
cdr3_nt: TGTGCCAGCAGTCCAAGGATGGGCAGCAATGAGCAGTTCTTC
cdr3_aa: CASSPRMGSNEQFF

j_call: TRBJ2-2
v_call: TRBV30
clone_size: .
d_call: .
cdr3_nt: TGTGCCTGGATGTTGTCAGGGATCACCGGGGAGCTGTTTTTT
cdr3_aa: CAWMLSGITGELFF

j_call: TRBJ1-5
v_call: TRBV6-1
clone_size: few
d_call: .
cdr3_nt: TGTGCCAGCAGTGAATGGGTAGGGGTCAATCAGCCCCAGCATTTT
cdr3_aa: CASSEWVGVNQPQHF

j_call: TRBJ2-6
v_call: TRBV5-6
clone_size: .
d_call: .
cdr3_nt: TGTGCCAGCAGCTTGGCGGGGGCGCCGGGCGGGGCCAACGTCCTGACTTTC
cdr3_aa: CASSLAGAPGGANVLTF

j_call: TRBJ2-7
v_call: TRBV4-1
clone_size: .
d_call: TRBD2
cdr3_nt: TGCGCCAGTCGACCGGGACTAGCCCTGAGCGAGCAGTACTTC
cdr3_aa: CASRPGLALSEQYF

j_call: TRBJ2-4
v_call: TRBV7-9
clone_size: few
d_call: TRBD1
cdr3_nt: TGTGCCAGCAGCACGGCGGGACAGGGAAACAAAAACATTCAGTACTTC
cdr3_aa: CASSTAGQGNKNIQYF

j_call: TRBJ2-3
v_call: TRBV27
clone_size: .
d_call: .
cdr3_nt: TGTGCCAGCAGGGGGATCGGGGCGGGCGGTACAGATACGCAGTATTTT
cdr3_aa: CASRGIGAGGTDTQYF

j_call: TRBJ2-1
v_call: TRBV9
clone_size: .
d_call: .
cdr3_nt: TGTGCCAGCAGCCCCCCGACCGGCGCTGTGGATGAGCAGTTCTTC
cdr3_aa: CASSPPTGAVDEQFF

j_call: TRBJ2-5
v_call: TRBV27
clone_size: few
d_call: TRBD2
cdr3_nt: TGTGCCAGCAGTTCGGGACTAGCGGGAGGGCTGGAGACCCAGTACTTC
cdr3_aa: CASSSGLAGGLETQYF

j_call: TRBJ2-7
v_call: TRBV9
clone_size: .
d_call: .
cdr3_nt: TGTGCCAGCAGCGTAGACACAGGCCTCTCCTACGAGCAGTACTTC
cdr3_aa: CASSVDTGLSYEQYF

j_call: TRBJ2-5
v_call: TRBV5-1
clone_size: few
d_call: TRBD1
cdr3_nt: TGCGCCAGCAGCGCCTGGGACAGGGGGGTGGAAGAGACCCAGTACTTC
cdr3_aa: CASSAWDRGVEETQYF

j_call: TRBJ1-1
v_call: TRBV29-1
clone_size: .
d_call: .
cdr3_nt: TGCAGCGTTCGACAGAACACTGAAGCTTTCTTT
cdr3_aa: CSVRQNTEAFF

j_call: TRBJ2-7
v_call: TRBV4-1
clone_size: .
d_call: .
cdr3_nt: TGCGCCAGCAGCCACCCATCGCCGGCCGATGAGCAGTACTTC
cdr3_aa: CASSHPSPADEQYF

j_call: TRBJ1-1
v_call: TRBV4-2
clone_size: .
d_call: .
cdr3_nt: TGTGCCAGCAGCCAAGTGTCCACAACATTGAACACTGAAGCTTTCTTT
cdr3_aa: CASSQVSTTLNTEAFF

j_call: TRBJ2-1
v_call: TRBV28
clone_size: .
d_call: .
cdr3_nt: TGTGCCAGCAGAGGTACGGGGGATGCCTACAATGAGCAGTTCTTC
cdr3_aa: CASRGTGDAYNEQFF

j_call: TRBJ1-1
v_call: TRBV19
clone_size: .
d_call: .
cdr3_nt: TGTGCCAGTAGCAACACATTGGGTGTTGAAGCTTTCTTT
cdr3_aa: CASSNTLGVEAFF

j_call: TRBJ1-4
v_call: TRBV4-1
clone_size: .
d_call: TRBD1
cdr3_nt: TGCGCCAGCAGCCGCATACTACAGGGGTCTACTAATGAAAAACTGTTTTTT
cdr3_aa: CASSRILQGSTNEKLFF

j_call: TRBJ2-7
v_call: TRBV10-3
clone_size: .
d_call: .
cdr3_nt: TGTGCCATCAATGAAAGGGGGTACGAGCAGTACTTC
cdr3_aa: CAINERGYEQYF

j_call: TRBJ2-7
v_call: TRBV15
clone_size: .
d_call: TRBD1
cdr3_nt: TGTGCCACCCGCAGGACAGGGGGCCCCGAGCAGTACTTC
cdr3_aa: CATRRTGGPEQYF

j_call: TRBJ2-2
v_call: TRBV29-1
clone_size: .
d_call: .
cdr3_nt: TGCAGCGGACGGAAACTAGGGACCGGGGAGCTGTTTTTT
cdr3_aa: CSGRKLGTGELFF

j_call: TRBJ1-5
v_call: TRBV2
clone_size: .
d_call: .
cdr3_nt: TGTGCCAGCAGTGTCGCTATCCGGGAACCCCAGCATTTT
cdr3_aa: CASSVAIREPQHF